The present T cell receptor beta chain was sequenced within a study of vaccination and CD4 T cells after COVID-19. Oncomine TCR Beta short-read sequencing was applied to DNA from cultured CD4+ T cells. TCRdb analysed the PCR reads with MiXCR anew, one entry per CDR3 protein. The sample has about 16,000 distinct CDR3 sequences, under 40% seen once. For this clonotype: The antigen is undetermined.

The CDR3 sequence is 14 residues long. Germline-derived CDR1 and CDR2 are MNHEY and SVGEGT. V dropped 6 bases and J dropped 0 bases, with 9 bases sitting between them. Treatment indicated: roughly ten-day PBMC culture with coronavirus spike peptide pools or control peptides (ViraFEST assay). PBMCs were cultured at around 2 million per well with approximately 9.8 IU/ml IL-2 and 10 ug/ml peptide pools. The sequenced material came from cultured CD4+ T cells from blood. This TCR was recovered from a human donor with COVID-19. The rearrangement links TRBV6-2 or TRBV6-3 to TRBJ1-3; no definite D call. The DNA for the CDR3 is TGTGCCAGCAGGCGTAGCAACTCTGGAAACACCATATATTTT. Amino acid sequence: CASRRSNSGNTIYF.